Below, 22 T cell receptor beta chains from the same sample are listed, as sequenced in a study of T cell changes during pregnancy in multiple sclerosis. Sequencing was performed with immunoSEQ multiplex PCR; in TCRdb, only in-frame clones are kept and a portion is missing. The sample carries 20,000 or so clones, around nine tenths recorded once. Sequencing was performed on CD8+ T cells from peripheral blood mononuclear cells, taken after pregnancy. These TCRs come from a female donor in good health, enrolled as a control in a pregnancy study.

This sequence joins TRBV30 and TRBJ2-7, with D hard to call. The V end lost 0 bases, the J end lost 6 bases, and 6 bases lay between the germline ends. Germline CDR1 GTSNPN, CDR2 SVGIG (reference sequence). The CDR3 runs 11 residues. The CDR3 bases are TGTGCCTGGAGTGTACCGGGCGAGCAGTACTTC. Translated: CAWSVPGEQYF. Drawing the rest from reference TRBV30 and TRBJ2-7, the complete variable domain is SQTIHQWPATLVQPVGSPLSLECTVEGTSNPNLYWYRQAAGRGLQLLFYSVGIGQISSEVPQNLSASRPQDRQFILSSKKLLLSDSGFYLCAWSVPGEQYFGPGTRLTVT.

This CDR3 reads CASSGAWSSPLHF. In nucleotides, the CDR3 is TGTGCCAGCAGTGGGGCTTGGAGTTCACCCCTCCACTTT. This chain connects TRBV27 to TRBJ1-6; weak D call: TRBD1 (5 bases). This CDR3 is built from 13 residues. V lost 5 bases and J 9 bases, leaving 11 bases between the germline ends. Germline CDR1 MNHEY, CDR2 SMNVEV (reference sequence).

The rearrangement links TRBV9 to TRBJ2-7; a possible D gene is TRBD2 (6 bases). This CDR3 region has 14 residues. The germline gives CDR1 SGDLS, CDR2 YYNGEE. V was shortened by 3 bases and J by 5 bases, with 15 bases between the two germline ends. CDR3 region: CASSASTGEDEQYF. The CDR3 DNA follows: TGTGCCAGCAGCGCTTCGACGGGAGAGGACGAGCAGTACTTC.

The CDR3 nucleotides read TGTGCCAGCAGTTTGAATAGCCCAGGGGTGGAGGGCTACACCTTC. Its translation is CASSLNSPGVEGYTF. The genes are TRBV6-6 and TRBJ1-2; possibly TRBD1 for D (6 bases). The V and J ends lost 4 bases and 8 bases respectively, with 20 bases between them. The CDR3 sequence is 15 residues long. Germline CDR1 reads MNHNY; CDR2 reads SVGAGI (reference sequence).

This sequence joins TRBV7-9 and TRBJ2-2; TRBD1 is a possible D gene (6 bases). Trimming stripped 5 bases from V and 8 bases from J, with 15 bases between. Germline V lookup: CDR1 SEHNR, CDR2 FQNEAQ (reference sequence). The CDR3 sequence is 14 residues long. CDR3 region: CASSPDSLMGELFF. CDR3 nucleotide sequence: TGTGCCAGCAGCCCGGACAGTCTTATGGGGGAGCTGTTTTTT.

The rearrangement links TRBV9 to TRBJ2-3, with 8 bases matching TRBD1. CDR1 and CDR2 (germline): SGDLS, YYNGEE. The length of the CDR3 is 19 residues. Losses at the gene ends were 3 bases for V and 0 bases for J; bases not matched to a gene: 15. The CDR3 DNA sequence: TGTGCCAGCAGCGGCCGGACAGGGAGGACTATTCCTAGCACAGATACGCAGTATTTT. Translating it yields CASSGRTGRTIPSTDTQYF.

The chain carries TRBV5-8 and TRBJ2-2; TRBD2 matches at 8 bases. Germline lookup yields CDR1 SGHTS and CDR2 YDEGEE. CDR3 size: 16 residues. The ends lost 4 bases at V and 5 bases at J; junction bases unmatched: 10. CDR3 region: CASSLPGGARTGELFF. The CDR3 region has the DNA TGTGCCAGCAGCCTACCCGGGGGGGCGCGTACCGGGGAGCTGTTTTTT.

The chain is built from TRBV19 and TRBJ2-7, with D perhaps matching TRBD2 (5 bases). V lost 1 base to trimming and J lost 4 bases, with 11 bases between them. Germline CDR1 reads LNHDA; CDR2 reads SQIVND (reference sequence). CDR3 size: 14 residues. Here the CDR3 reads CASSIGGHLYEQYF. The CDR3 DNA is TGTGCCAGTAGTATAGGCGGGCACTTATACGAGCAGTACTTC. The whole variable domain, remainder taken from reference TRBV19 and TRBJ2-7, is DGGITQSPKYLFRKEGQNVTLSCEQNLNHDAMYWYRQDPGQGLRLIYYSQIVNDFQKGDIAEGYSVSREKKESFPLTVTSAQKNPTAFYLCASSIGGHLYEQYFGPGTRLTVT.

J is TRBJ2-1 and V is TRBV6-6; TRBD2 matches 10 bases. The CDR3 runs to 15 residues. Trimming cost V 6 bases and J 4 bases; bases outside gene matches: 6. Germline CDR1 MNHNY, CDR2 SVGAGI (reference sequence). This chain's CDR3 is CASRPLAGEYNEQFF. CDR3 nucleotides: TGTGCCAGCAGGCCCCTAGCGGGGGAGTACAATGAGCAGTTCTTC.

This chain joins TRBV2 and TRBJ2-5; TRBD2 might be the D (6 bases). Trimming cost V 8 bases and J 0 bases, with 13 bases left between them. Germline CDR1 is SNHLY and CDR2 is FYNNEI. The CDR3 spans 14 residues. CDR3: CASSTGAYQETQYF. CDR3 nucleotides: TGTGCCAGCTCTACGGGAGCGTACCAAGAGACCCAGTACTTC. Combining the CDR3 with reference TRBV2 and TRBJ2-5 gives the whole variable domain EPEVTQTPSHQVTQMGQEVILRCVPISNHLYFYWYRQILGQKVEFLVSFYNNEISEKSEIFDDQFSVERPDGSNFTLKIRSTKLEDSAMYFCASSTGAYQETQYFGPGTRLLVL.

The chain joins TRBV12-5 to TRBJ2-7; possibly TRBD1 for D (6 bases). This CDR3 has 14 amino acids. Between the trimmed V and J ends, which lost 1 base and 2 bases, there was a span of 9 bases. Germline-derived CDR1 and CDR2 are LGHNT and FRNRAP. CDR3 protein: CASGLGTGPYEQYF. The CDR3 nucleotides read TGTGCTAGTGGTTTGGGAACAGGGCCCTACGAGCAGTACTTC.

The chain is built from TRBV27 and TRBJ2-3; TRBD2 might be the D (8 bases). Germline V gives CDR1 MNHEY, CDR2 SMNVEV (reference sequence). Trimming cost V 9 bases and J 0 bases, with 16 bases left between them. The CDR3 contains 15 residues. CDR3 nucleotides: TGTGCCAGTTCCCGGGAGGGACAGAGCACAGATACGCAGTATTTT. The encoded protein is CASSREGQSTDTQYF.

V is TRBV25-1 and J is TRBJ1-4; maybe TRBD1 (6 bases). CDR1 is MGHDK, CDR2 SYGVNS, per germline. This CDR3 spans 16 amino acids. With 2 bases removed from V and 3 bases from J, the gap between germline ends came to 13 bases. The CDR3 spells CASSEPTGRANEKLFF. The CDR3 nucleotides are TGTGCCAGCAGTGAACCAACAGGGAGAGCTAATGAAAAACTGTTTTTT. The full variable domain, its missing parts supplied by reference TRBV25-1 and TRBJ1-4, is EADIYQTPRYLVIGTGKKITLECSQTMGHDKMYWYQQDPGMELHLIHYSYGVNSTEKGDLSSESTVSRIRTEHFPLTLESARPSHTSQYLCASSEPTGRANEKLFFGSGTQLSVL.

This rearrangement joins TRBV13 to TRBJ1-1; TRBD1 matches at 8 bases. The V segment lost 3 bases and the J segment 0 bases; nucleotides outside the gene matches: 0. CDR1 and CDR2 (germline): PRHDT, FYEKMQ (reference sequence). CDR3 length: 14 amino acids. In nucleotides, the CDR3 is TGTGCCAGCAGCTTCAGGGGGCTGAACACTGAAGCTTTCTTT. As protein: CASSFRGLNTEAFF.

This clone was seen just once. This chain links TRBV5-1 with TRBJ2-2, with D tentatively TRBD2 (6 bases). Trimming left V 3 bases short and J 0 bases short, with 12 bases between. This CDR3 spans 16 amino acids. CDR1 SGHRS and CDR2 YFSETQ come from the germline V gene. CDR3 sequence (DNA): TGCGCCAGCAGCTGGGGCGGGGTTGCGAACACCGGGGAGCTGTTTTTT. Its translation is CASSWGGVANTGELFF. The entire variable domain, with the rest obtained from reference TRBV5-1 and TRBJ2-2, is as follows: KAGVTQTPRYLIKTRGQQVTLSCSPISGHRSVSWYQQTPGQGLQFLFEYFSETQRNKGNFPGRFSGRQFSNSRSEMNVSTLELGDSALYLCASSWGGVANTGELFFGEGSRLTVL.

The rearrangement joins TRBV5-6 to TRBJ1-3, with D hard to call. CDR1 and CDR2 from the germline V gene are SGHDT and YYEEEE. The CDR3 covers 12 residues. V was shortened by 3 bases and J by 4 bases, with 5 bases between the two germline ends. DNA of the CDR3: TGTGCCAGCAGCTCCGGGGGAAACACCATATATTTT. Its protein product is CASSSGGNTIYF.

The rearrangement uses TRBV6-4 and TRBJ2-2, with D maybe TRBD1 (7 bases). This CDR3 has 16 amino acids. V was pared by 6 bases and J by 3 bases, with 17 bases between. Germline V CDR1 and CDR2: MRHNA, SNTAGT. In nucleotides, the CDR3 is TGTGCCAGCAGCCCAACGGGGGACAGTGACACCGGGGAGCTGTTTTTT. The encoded protein is CASSPTGDSDTGELFF.

V and J are TRBV5-4 and TRBJ1-3, with a possible D match to TRBD1 (5 bases). V was cut by 2 bases and J by 4 bases, with 7 bases left in between. Germline loops: CDR1 SGHNT, CDR2 YYREEE (reference sequence). This CDR3 has 13 amino acids. The CDR3 loop is CASSFRGGNTIYF. The CDR3, as DNA: TGTGCCAGCAGCTTCCGGGGGGGAAACACCATATATTTT.

The chain recombines TRBV7-9 with TRBJ2-4, with D possibly being TRBD2 (5 bases). Deletions cut 2 bases from V and 6 bases from J, with 11 bases between. CDR3 length equals 14 residues. Germline V CDR1 and CDR2: SEHNR, FQNEAQ (reference sequence). CDR3: CASSLSHRGNIQYF. In DNA, the CDR3 is TGTGCCAGCAGCTTATCCCACCGGGGAAACATTCAGTACTTC.

The J gene is TRBJ1-2, the V gene TRBV27; 7 bases match TRBD1. Germline loops: CDR1 MNHEY, CDR2 SMNVEV (reference sequence). J lost 6 bases, V lost 7 bases, and 5 bases had no gene match. The CDR3 extends over 12 amino acids. CDR3 amino acids: CASMTGRDGYTF. In nucleotides, the CDR3 is TGTGCCAGCATGACAGGGAGAGATGGCTACACCTTC.

CDR3 loop: CATSSRQGVPDNQPQHF. The DNA of the CDR3 is TGTGCCACCAGCAGCAGACAGGGGGTACCTGACAATCAGCCCCAGCATTTT. The chain is built from TRBV15 and TRBJ1-5, with 9 bases that match TRBD1. Germline lookup yields CDR1 LNHNV and CDR2 YYDKDF (reference sequence). The CDR3 totals 17 residues. Trimming took 3 bases from V and 3 from J; bases not matched to a gene: 9. The complete variable domain, with remaining parts taken from reference TRBV15 and TRBJ1-5, reads DAMVIQNPRYQVTQFGKPVTLSCSQTLNHNVMYWYQQKSSQAPKLLFHYYDKDFNNEADTPDNFQSRRPNTSFCFLDIRSPGLGDTAMYLCATSSRQGVPDNQPQHFGDGTRLSIL.

This chain uses TRBV27 with TRBJ1-2; tentatively, D is TRBD1 (5 bases). Germline values: CDR1 MNHEY, CDR2 SMNVEV (reference sequence). The V end lost 5 bases, the J end lost 4 bases, and 17 bases lay between the germline ends. CDR3 size: 15 residues. CDR3 DNA sequence: TGTGCCAGCAGTCCAATCGGGGGGGGAGGCTATGGCTACACCTTC. It is translated as CASSPIGGGGYGYTF.